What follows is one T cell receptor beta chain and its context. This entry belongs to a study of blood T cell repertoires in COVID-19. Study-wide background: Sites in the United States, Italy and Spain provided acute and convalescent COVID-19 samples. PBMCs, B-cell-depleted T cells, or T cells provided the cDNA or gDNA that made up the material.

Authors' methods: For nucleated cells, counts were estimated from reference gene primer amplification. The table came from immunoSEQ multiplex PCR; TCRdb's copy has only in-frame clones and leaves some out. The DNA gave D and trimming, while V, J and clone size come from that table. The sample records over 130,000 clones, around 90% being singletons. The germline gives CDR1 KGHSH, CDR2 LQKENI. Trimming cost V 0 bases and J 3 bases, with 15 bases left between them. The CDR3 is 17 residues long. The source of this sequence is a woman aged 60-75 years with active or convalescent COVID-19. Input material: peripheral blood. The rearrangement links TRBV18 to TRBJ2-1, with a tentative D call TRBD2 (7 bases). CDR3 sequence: CASSPPRGGGDYNEQFF. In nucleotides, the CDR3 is TGTGCCAGCTCACCACCCAGAGGGGGGGGCGACTACAATGAGCAGTTCTTC.